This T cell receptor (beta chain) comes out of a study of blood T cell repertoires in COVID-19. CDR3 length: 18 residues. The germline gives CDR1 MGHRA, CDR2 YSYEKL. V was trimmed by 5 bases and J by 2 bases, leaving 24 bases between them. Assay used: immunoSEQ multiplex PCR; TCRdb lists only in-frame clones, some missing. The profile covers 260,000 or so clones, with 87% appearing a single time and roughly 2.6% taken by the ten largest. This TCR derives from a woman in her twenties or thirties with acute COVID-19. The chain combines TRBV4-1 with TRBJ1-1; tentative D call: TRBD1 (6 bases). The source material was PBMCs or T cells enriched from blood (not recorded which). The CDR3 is CASSVLRGGPTTNTEAFF. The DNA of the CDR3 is TGCGCCAGCAGCGTCCTTCGGGGGGGGCCGACAACCAACACTGAAGCTTTCTTT.